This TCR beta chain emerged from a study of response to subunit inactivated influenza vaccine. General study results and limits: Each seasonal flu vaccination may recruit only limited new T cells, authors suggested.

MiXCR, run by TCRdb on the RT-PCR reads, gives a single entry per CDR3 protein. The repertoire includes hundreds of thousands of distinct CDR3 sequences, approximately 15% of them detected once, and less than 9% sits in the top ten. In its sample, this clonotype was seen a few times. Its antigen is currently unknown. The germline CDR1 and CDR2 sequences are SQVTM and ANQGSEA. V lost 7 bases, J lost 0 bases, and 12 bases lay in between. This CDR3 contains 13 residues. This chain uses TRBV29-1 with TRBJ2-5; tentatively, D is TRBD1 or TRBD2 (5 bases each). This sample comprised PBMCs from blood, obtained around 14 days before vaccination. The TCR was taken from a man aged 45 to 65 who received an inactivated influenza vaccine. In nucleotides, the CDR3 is TGCAGCGCCGGTTGGGGACACCAAGAGACCCAGTACTTC. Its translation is CSAGWGHQETQYF.